The 6 T cell receptor beta chains presented below share a single source sample, sequenced in a study of type 1 and type 2 diabetes patients. Genomic DNA was the PCR template. Amplification of the beta chain CDR3 used 30 forward and 13 reverse multiplex primers. One entry per CDR3 protein, called by TCRdb with MiXCR from the multiplex PCR reads. The table includes fewer than 350,000 distinct CDR3 sequences, roughly 48% detected once. Sample: peripheral blood mononuclear cells (PBMCs). These receptors were taken from a man younger than 35 with type 2 diabetes.

This rearrangement joins TRBV6-5 to TRBJ2-1, with D uncertain. The V gene lost 6 bases and the J gene lost 0 bases, with 12 bases spanning the gap. CDR3 length: 15 amino acids. Germline V CDR1 and CDR2: MNHEY, SVGAGI. CDR3 residues: CASRSSRSSYNEQFF. In nucleotides, the CDR3 is TGTGCCAGCAGATCGTCCCGGAGCTCCTACAATGAGCAGTTCTTC.

As to this clonotype: One junction end does not reproduce the germline sequence, and a read error may be involved. The CDR3 here is CASSLEGPSSPLHF. In DNA, the CDR3 is TGTGCCAGCAGCCTAGAGGGCCCTAGTTCACCCCTCCACTTT. The chain recombines TRBV11-2 with TRBJ1-6; D gene unclear. This CDR3 contains 14 residues. Germline values: CDR1 SGHAT, CDR2 FQNNGV.

This clonotype has a handful of counts. This chain uses TRBV5-4 with TRBJ1-1; D is uncertain. Deletions cut 4 bases from V and 2 bases from J, with 12 bases between. This CDR3 spans 14 amino acids. Germline CDR1 SGHNT, CDR2 YYREEE (reference sequence). This CDR3 is CASSLDRRNTEAFF. CDR3 DNA: TGTGCCAGCAGCCTGGACCGAAGAAACACTGAAGCTTTCTTT.

The rearrangement uses TRBV4-3 and TRBJ1-2, with 9 positions matching TRBD1. Germline CDR1 and CDR2: LGHNA and YSLEER. J was trimmed by 6 bases and V by 3 bases; bases with no gene match: 5. The CDR3 is 14 residues long. For the CDR3, the DNA is TGCGCCAGCAGCCAGACAGGGGGGCTGGATGGCTACACCTTC. Residues: CASSQTGGLDGYTF.

This clonotype was seen only a few times. V usage is TRBV12-3 or TRBV12-4 and J usage is TRBJ1-1; the match to TRBD1 covers 9 bases. This CDR3 spans 15 amino acids. The J segment lost 11 bases and the V segment lost 7 bases, leaving 17 bases of the junction unmatched. CDR3 protein: CASNPGQGRSAWAFF. For the CDR3, the DNA is TGTGCCAGCAATCCGGGACAGGGTCGATCGGCATGGGCTTTCTTT.

This clonotype was detected a few times. The chain uses TRBV10-1 and TRBJ2-1; D may be TRBD2 (5 bases). V lost 3 bases and J 8 bases, leaving 17 bases between the germline ends. CDR3 size: 15 residues. The germline V gene has CDR1 WNHNN and CDR2 SYGVQD (reference sequence). Written as DNA, the CDR3 is TGCGCCAGCAGTGATGGGAGTCCCTACGTCGATGAGCAGTTCTTC. Its protein product is CASSDGSPYVDEQFF.